This T cell receptor (beta chain) was observed in a study of response to subunit inactivated influenza vaccine. This clonotype was observed a few times. The antigen is undetermined. TCRdb passed the RT-PCR reads through MiXCR, listing each CDR3 protein once. The sample includes roughly 700,000 distinct CDR3 sequences, around 14% of them seen just once. Study-wide points: It was the authors' suggestion that each seasonal influenza vaccination recruits few new T cells.

The source is a man aged 50 to 59 who received an inactivated influenza vaccine. The sample consisted of PBMCs from blood, taken 14 to 15 days before vaccination.

The CDR3 DNA reads as TGTGCCAGCAGCAAAAGAGCTCCATGGAGGCGGACTAGCGGGGGGAATGAATACGAGCAGTACTTC. Translation: CASSKRAPWRRTSGGNEYEQYF. The J gene is TRBJ2-7, the V gene TRBV4-2, with 14 bases matching TRBD2. This CDR3 is 22 amino acids long. The J segment lost 4 bases and the V segment lost 5 bases, leaving 25 bases of the junction unmatched. In germline, CDR1 is LGHNA, CDR2 YNFKEQ.